This T cell receptor beta chain was documented in a study of T cell repertoires in cytomegalovirus infection. Study-wide context: It was the public TCR beta signatures that indicated both CMV infection and matching HLA type.

This CDR3 spans 15 amino acids. The V gene's germline CDR1 is DFQATT and CDR2 SNEGSKA (reference sequence). V lost 3 bases and J lost 5, with 14 bases in between. TCRdb analysed the reads with MiXCR anew, one entry per CDR3 protein. The repertoire has about 740,000 distinct CDR3 sequences, 35% of them found once; the top ten carry roughly 2.8%. This clonotype has only a few counts. The target antigen is unknown. Study findings and constraints: Identification of carriers of CMV plus the relevant HLA was performed using cumulative public TCR beta family frequency. What dominated the ex vivo response were HLA-C-restricted CMV-specific TCR beta clonotypes.

The sequencing input was PBMCs. The chain combines TRBV20-1 with TRBJ1-6; tentative D call: TRBD1 (5 bases). The sequence was obtained from a human donor in good health (CMV status not recorded). Some clones in this sample may be carry-over from other donors' samples. The CDR3 here is CSASQIQGNNSPLHF. The DNA of the CDR3 is TGCAGTGCTAGCCAAATTCAGGGAAATAATTCACCCCTCCACTTT.